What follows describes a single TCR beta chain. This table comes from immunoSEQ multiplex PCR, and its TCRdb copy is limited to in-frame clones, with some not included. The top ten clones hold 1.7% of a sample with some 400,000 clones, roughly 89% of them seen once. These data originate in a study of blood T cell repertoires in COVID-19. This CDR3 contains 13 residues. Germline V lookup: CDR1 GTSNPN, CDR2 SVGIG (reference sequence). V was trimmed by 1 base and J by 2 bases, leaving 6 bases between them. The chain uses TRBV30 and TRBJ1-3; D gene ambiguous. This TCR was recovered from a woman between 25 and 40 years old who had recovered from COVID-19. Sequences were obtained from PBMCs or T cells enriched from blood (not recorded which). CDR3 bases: TGTGCCTGGAGTGGAGTCGCTGGAAACACCATATATTTT. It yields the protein CAWSGVAGNTIYF.